Listed below are T cell receptor beta chains from one sample, sequenced in a study of graft-versus-host responses after intestinal transplantation. Here immunoSEQ multiplex PCR was the method, and the copy in TCRdb shows in-frame clones only, minus some. The sample has approximately 24,000 clones, around 94% seen once. The sample consisted of PBMCs, taken roughly 29 days after intestinal transplant. Receptors were obtained from a human patient who received an intestinal transplant, so some T cells may come from the graft donor. CDR3s include the opening cysteine and the closing phenylalanine or tryptophan. The D gene is left open where the match is weak. The listing skips clone size in some rows; elsewhere it reads once, few, many or a size class.

D | size | J | V | DNA | CDR3
TRBD1 | NA | TRBJ1-3 | TRBV5-4 | TGTGCCAGCAGCCCGACAGGGTCGAACACCATATATTTT | CASSPTGSNTIYF
NA | NA | TRBJ2-3 | TRBV9 | TGTGCCAGCAGCGTACGGGGGTCTAGCACAGATACGCAGTATTTT | CASSVRGSSTDTQYF
NA | NA | TRBJ1-3 | TRBV7-9 | TGTGCCAGCAGTGAAGCAGCGGTGGCAGGCACCATATATTTT | CASSEAAVAGTIYF
NA | NA | TRBJ2-7 | TRBV7-2 | TGTGCCAGCAGCTTAAACCCCTACTACGAGCAGTACTTC | CASSLNPYYEQYF
NA | NA | TRBJ2-5 | TRBV5-1 | TGCGCCAGCAGCCGGACGGCGACCCAAGAGACCCAGTACTTC | CASSRTATQETQYF
NA | NA | TRBJ2-1 | TRBV19 | TGTGCCAGTAGTATGAATGCCCCCGGCTCCTACAATGAGCAGTTCTTC | CASSMNAPGSYNEQFF
NA | NA | TRBJ2-7 | TRBV7-2 | TGTGCCAGCAGCTTAGCGGGTCCTGGGTCCTACGAGCAGTACTTC | CASSLAGPGSYEQYF
NA | NA | TRBJ2-2 | TRBV4-1 | TGCGCCAGCAGCCACGGAGCGGCGAACACCGGGGAGCTGTTTTTT | CASSHGAANTGELFF
TRBD1 | NA | TRBJ2-2 | TRBV4-1 | TGCGCCAGCAGCCAACATCCTTTTCAGGGGGTCGGAGACGGGGAGCTGTTTTTT | CASSQHPFQGVGDGELFF
NA | NA | TRBJ2-7 | TRBV10-3 | TGTGCCACCCGGATCGACGAGGGGACCTACGAGCAGTACTTC | CATRIDEGTYEQYF
NA | NA | TRBJ2-7 | TRBV7-8 | TGTGCCAGCAGCTTGCGATCCCCCTACGAGCAGTACTTC | CASSLRSPYEQYF
NA | NA | TRBJ2-5 | TRBV29-1 | TGCAGCGTTTTTGGACAGAACATCGGGGGAGAGACCCAGTACTTC | CSVFGQNIGGETQYF
NA | NA | TRBJ2-1 | TRBV4-1 | TGCGCCAGCAGCCAGGGCAATGAGCAGTTCTTC | CASSQGNEQFF
NA | NA | TRBJ2-4 | TRBV30 | TGTGCCTGGAGTACCGGGGGCAAAAACATTCAGTACTTC | CAWSTGGKNIQYF
NA | NA | TRBJ1-3 | TRBV4-1 | TGCGCCAGCAGCCAAGATCTCGCCATGAGCTCTGGAAACACCATATATTTT | CASSQDLAMSSGNTIYF
TRBD2 | NA | TRBJ2-1 | TRBV4-1 | TGCGCCAGCAGCCTAGGGACTAGGGTTACTGAGCAGTTCTTC | CASSLGTRVTEQFF
NA | NA | TRBJ1-2 | TRBV27 | TGTGCCAGCAGTTTGTATTATGGGGCTGGGGGCTACACCTTC | CASSLYYGAGGYTF
TRBD1 | NA | TRBJ1-5 | TRBV7-6 | TGTGCCAGCAGCCCGACAGGGGTAGGGCAGCCCCAGCATTTT | CASSPTGVGQPQHF
NA | NA | TRBJ2-7 | TRBV6-6 | TGTGCCAGCAGTTACTCGACCGCTAACGAGCAGTACTTC | CASSYSTANEQYF
TRBD1 | NA | TRBJ2-1 | TRBV28 | TGTGCCAGCAGTATCTTTAGAGGACAGGACTCCTACAATGAGCAGTTCTTC | CASSIFRGQDSYNEQFF
NA | NA | TRBJ2-3 | TRBV4-1 | TGCGCCAGCAGCCCTTACTTGGGAAGCACAGATACGCAGTATTTT | CASSPYLGSTDTQYF
NA | NA | TRBJ1-2 | TRBV4-1 | TGCGCCAGCAGCCAAGATTCCGGCTATGGCTACACCTTC | CASSQDSGYGYTF
NA | NA | TRBJ2-3 | TRBV29-1 | TGCAGCGTTGGGGGGTCAGATACGCAGTATTTT | CSVGGSDTQYF
TRBD1 | NA | TRBJ2-7 | TRBV11-2 | TGTGCCAGCAGCTTAGCAGGGGGCGAGCAGTACTTC | CASSLAGGEQYF
NA | NA | TRBJ2-7 | TRBV5-5 | TGTGCCAGCAGCTTGGTCTCCGGGGAGCAGTACTTC | CASSLVSGEQYF
NA | NA | TRBJ2-1 | TRBV7-2 | TGTGCCAGCAGCTTAGTATCTGGAGGGTTGAGCAATGAGCAGTTCTTC | CASSLVSGGLSNEQFF
NA | once | TRBJ2-3 | TRBV30 | TGTGCCTGGAGGCCCAAGGGGGGTAGAGATACGCAGTATTTT | CAWRPKGGRDTQYF
TRBD2 | NA | TRBJ2-1 | TRBV5-1 | TGCGCCAGCAGCTCCGCTAGCGGGAGCCCTGGGAATGAGCAGTTCTTC | CASSSASGSPGNEQFF
TRBD1 | NA | TRBJ1-4 | TRBV7-3 | TGTGCCAGCAGCTCTTGGACAGGGAGTAATGAAAAACTGTTTTTT | CASSSWTGSNEKLFF
NA | NA | TRBJ2-2 | TRBV2 | TGTGCCAGCAGAACAGAAGGGTCTGGGGAGCTGTTTTTT | CASRTEGSGELFF
TRBD1 | NA | TRBJ2-1 | TRBV7-2 | TGTGCCAGCAGCGACCCGGGACAGGGGTTCCCCAATGAGCAGTTCTTC | CASSDPGQGFPNEQFF
NA | NA | TRBJ1-1 | TRBV5-1 | TGCGCCAGCAGCACGCAAGTACAGGGGAACACTGAAGCTTTCTTT | CASSTQVQGNTEAFF
TRBD2 | NA | TRBJ2-5 | TRBV4-3 | TGCGCCAGCAGCCAAAATAAGCTAGCGGGGGAACTGTACCAAGAGACCCAGTACTTC | CASSQNKLAGELYQETQYF
NA | NA | TRBJ1-1 | TRBV25-1 | TGTGCCAGCAGTGAATTGGGGCAGGGCCTGAACACTGAAGCTTTCTTT | CASSELGQGLNTEAFF
NA | NA | TRBJ1-1 | TRBV18 | TGTGCCAGCTCACCACAGATGAGCACTGAAGCTTTCTTT | CASSPQMSTEAFF
NA | NA | TRBJ1-3 | TRBV28 | TGTGCCAGCAGGAGCTCTGGAAACACCATATATTTT | CASRSSGNTIYF
NA | NA | TRBJ2-6 | TRBV9 | TGTGCCAGCAGGAAGGATGGGGCCAACGTCCTGACTTTC | CASRKDGANVLTF
NA | NA | TRBJ1-4 | TRBV19 | TGTGCCAGTAGTAGAGGGATCAGGACTAATGAAAAACTGTTTTTT | CASSRGIRTNEKLFF
NA | NA | TRBJ2-1 | TRBV11-1 | TGTGCCAGCAGCTTAGCGGGAGGGGGGTCATACAATGAGCAGTTCTTC | CASSLAGGGSYNEQFF
TRBD2 | NA | TRBJ2-3 | TRBV27 | TGTGCCAGCAGTTCTAGGTTTGGCGGGAGCATGGATACGCAGTATTTT | CASSSRFGGSMDTQYF
NA | NA | TRBJ1-1 | TRBV5-1 | TGCGCCAGCAGCTTGGCCAGGATGAACACTGAAGCTTTCTTT | CASSLARMNTEAFF
NA | NA | TRBJ2-7 | TRBV27 | TGTGCCAGCAGTTTCAACCGGGACATACTACGAGGGCAGTACTTC | CASSFNRDILRGQYF
NA | NA | TRBJ2-1 | TRBV6-5 | TGTGCCAGCAGTGGTGGAAATGAGCAGTTCTTC | CASSGGNEQFF
TRBD2 | NA | TRBJ2-5 | TRBV5-8 | TGTGCCAGCAGCTTACGACTAGCGGGGGACCCAAAAGAGACCCAGTACTTC | CASSLRLAGDPKETQYF
NA | NA | TRBJ2-7 | TRBV15 | TGTGCCACCAGCAGAGATCCTGGGTTTACCTACGAGCAGTACTTC | CATSRDPGFTYEQYF
TRBD1 | NA | TRBJ1-2 | TRBV5-1 | TGCGCCAGCAGCCCGGACAGGGGGAAAGGCTACACCTTC | CASSPDRGKGYTF
TRBD2 | NA | TRBJ2-3 | TRBV5-1 | TGCGCCAGCAGATCTAGCGGGAGCACAGATACGCAGTATTTT | CASRSSGSTDTQYF
NA | NA | TRBJ2-7 | TRBV27 | TGTGCCAGCAGTTTTGAAGGTGGGGGAAATATTGAGCAGTACTTC | CASSFEGGGNIEQYF
NA | NA | TRBJ1-1 | TRBV4-1 | TGCGCCAGCAGCCAGCGAGGGGTAGGCACTGAAGCTTTCTTT | CASSQRGVGTEAFF
NA | NA | TRBJ2-5 | TRBV6-6 | TGTGCCAGCATGGAGGGTAGGCAAGAGACCCAGTACTTC | CASMEGRQETQYF
NA | NA | TRBJ1-1 | TRBV4-1 | TGCGCCAGCAGCCAACGACCCCTTACATTGAACACTGAAGCTTTCTTT | CASSQRPLTLNTEAFF
NA | NA | TRBJ2-5 | TRBV15 | TGTGCCACCAGCAAAAGGAGGGAACAAGAGACCCAGTACTTC | CATSKRREQETQYF
NA | NA | TRBJ2-1 | TRBV5-1 | TGCGCCAGCTTGCAGGGTACAATGGCGCAGTTCTTC | CASLQGTMAQFF
NA | NA | TRBJ1-1 | TRBV9 | TGTGCCAGCAGCCCTCCGAAGGGCACTGAAGCTTTCTTT | CASSPPKGTEAFF
NA | once | TRBJ2-1 | TRBV4-1 | TGCGCCAGCAGCCCAGCGGCGGGTGCTCGCAATGAGCAGTTCTTC | CASSPAAGARNEQFF